These 31 T cell receptor beta chains share one sample of origin, sequenced in a study of CD8+ T cells in alopecia areata. Cutaneous lymph nodes were pooled and cells sorted by CD4, CD8alpha, NKG2D, NKG2ACE and more. Reverse transcribed after extraction, RNA yielded cDNA as the sequencing template. Sequenced by immunoSEQ multiplex PCR; TCRdb stores in-frame clones only, minus some. The sample is made up of 270,000 or so clones, none counted only once. Source material: CD4+ T cells sorted from a lymph node. The receptors were sampled from a C3H/HeJ mouse with alopecia areata. The mouse line has the MHC haplotype H2-k.

This clone was recorded a few times. A clone one base away is much larger, so this may be a read error. Genes and germline are mouse. Sequencing ends 4 residues short of the CDR3 end; the germline J gene provides the rest. Other DNA sequences from this sample encode an identical CDR3 as well. The chain uses TRBV31 and TRBJ2-3; 8 bases map to TRBD2. There are 15 residues in the CDR3. Germline CDR1 and CDR2: GKSSPN and SITVG. With 1 base clipped from V and 0 bases from J, the junction kept 3 bases outside the gene matches. The CDR3 DNA, read in part, is TGTGCCTGGAGTCGGGGGGGGGCTAGTGCAGAA. Encoded protein: CAWSRGGASAE. The whole CDR3 protein is CAWSRGGASAETLYF.

Comments on this clone: Genes here carry mouse names. The sequence runs out 4 residues before the end of the CDR3; the remainder is reconstructed from the germline J gene. This sample also contains other DNA sequences that code for the same CDR3. J is TRBJ1-1 and V is TRBV14; the D gene is possibly TRBD1 (5 bases). The length of the CDR3 is 14 residues. Germline V gene lookup returns CDR1 SGHDT and CDR2 FRDEAV. V was shortened by 1 base and J by 1 base, with 8 bases between the two germline ends. CDR3 loop: CASSFGQGNTEVFF. CDR3 DNA, as far as it was read: TGTGCCAGCAGTTTCGGGCAGGGGAACACA.

For this clone: The genes are named according to mouse. The CDR3 goes on 4 residues after the read ends, and that part is filled in from the germline J gene. The same CDR3 also results from other DNA sequences found in this sample. The chain employs TRBV13-2 and TRBJ2-7; D perhaps matches TRBD2 (5 bases). CDR1 is NNHNN, CDR2 SYGAGS, per germline (reference sequence). V lost 5 bases to trimming and J lost 0 bases, with 6 bases between them. CDR3 length: 12 amino acids. CDR3 region: CASGDYSYEQYF. Partial CDR3 DNA: TGTGCCAGCGGGGACTACTCCTAT.

This clone was detected only a few times. Gene labels here are mouse ones. The read terminates 4 residues before the CDR3 end, so the remaining end is supplied by the germline J gene. The chain employs TRBV4 and TRBJ1-1; TRBD1 aligns across 8 bases. Germline assignment: CDR1 LGHDT and CDR2 YNNKQL (reference sequence). The CDR3 spans 12 residues. CDR3 bases read: TGTGCCAGCAGCGACAGGGGAGCA. It encodes CASSDRGA. The whole CDR3 reads CASSDRGAEVFF.

This clone occurred a few times. Germline and genes here are mouse. The CDR3 here is CASNRISAETLYF. Incomplete CDR3 DNA: TGTGCCAGCAACAGAATTAGTGCAGAA. The chain combines TRBV13-1 with TRBJ2-3; D is unresolved. The read terminates 4 residues before the CDR3 end, so the remaining end is supplied by the germline J gene. This CDR3 is built from 13 residues. The germline V gene has CDR1 NSHNY and CDR2 SYGAGN. V shed 6 bases and J shed 0 bases, with 8 bases lying between them.

Of note for this clone: Genes and germline come from the mouse. The sequenced fragment ends 4 residues before the CDR3 boundary, so the rest is inferred from the germline J gene. This sample includes further DNA sequences coding for the same CDR3. V gene TRBV1 combines with J gene TRBJ2-1; the match to TRBD1 covers 9 bases. Germline lookup yields CDR1 NSQYPW and CDR2 LRSPGD (reference sequence). The CDR3 is made up of 16 amino acids. Germline trimming cut 0 bases from V and 4 bases from J; bases unmatched to any gene: 4. The covered CDR3 bases are TGCACCTGCAGTGCAGATCTCGGACAGGGGTATGCT. Encoded protein: CTCSADLGQGYA. The whole CDR3 sequence is CTCSADLGQGYAEQFF.

This clone was found a few times. Genes and germline are mouse. The read stops 4 residues short of the end of the CDR3; the missing end is completed from the germline J gene. V usage is TRBV13-1 and J usage is TRBJ2-2; 8 bases agree with TRBD1. The CDR3 loop spans 15 amino acids. Germline CDR1 NSHNY, CDR2 SYGAGN. V shed 2 bases, J shed 3 bases, and the junction held 3 bases outside the gene matches. The covered CDR3 bases are TGTGCCAGCAGTGAGACAGGGGTGGACACCGGG. The encoded protein is CASSETGVDTG. The entire CDR3 protein reads CASSETGVDTGQLYF.

This clone was counted only a few times. The gene names given are mouse names. Here the CDR3 reads CTCSADMPANTEVFF. The DNA read from the CDR3 is TGCACCTGCAGTGCAGATATGCCAGCAAACACA. The chain combines TRBV1 with TRBJ1-1, with D unclear. The sequence runs out 4 residues before the end of the CDR3; the remainder is reconstructed from the germline J gene. CDR3 length: 15 residues. Germline V gene data show CDR1 as NSQYPW and CDR2 as LRSPGD (reference sequence). V was clipped by 0 bases and J by 0 bases, with 8 bases between them.

This clone was seen ten or more times. Gene names are mouse gene names. The CDR3 end lies 4 residues beyond the end of the read and is filled in from the germline J gene. Other DNA sequences from this sample encode an identical CDR3 as well. The chain is built from TRBV17 and TRBJ2-1, with 8 bases aligning to TRBD1. V gave up 1 base and J gave up 4 bases; unmatched junction bases: 3. The CDR3 length is 15 residues. Germline V gene sequence: CDR1 MNHDT, CDR2 YYDKIL. This CDR3 reads CASSRGTGRYAEQFF. The CDR3 DNA, read in part, is TGTGCTAGCAGTAGAGGGACAGGGAGGTATGCT.

In the case of this clone: Gene and germline names: mouse. Coverage ceases 4 residues before the CDR3 finishes, and the germline J gene fills in the end. Other nucleotide sequences from this sample produce the same CDR3. The chain joins TRBV31 to TRBJ2-7; 7 nucleotides line up with TRBD2. Germline CDR1 is GKSSPN and CDR2 is SITVG. The CDR3 is made up of 13 amino acids. With V trimmed by 0 bases and J by 3 bases, 2 bases remained unmatched. The covered CDR3 bases are TGTGCCTGGAGTCTACCTGGGGGCTAT. Protein sequence: CAWSLPGGY. The full CDR3 is CAWSLPGGYEQYF.

This clone came up a few times. Mouse germline and gene names are used. Read sequence stops 4 residues before the CDR3 end, and the germline J gene provides the missing end. The chain recombines TRBV13-3 with TRBJ2-7; 8 bases fit TRBD1. The CDR3 is made up of 14 amino acids. Looked up from germline, CDR1 is NNHDY and CDR2 is SYVADS. After removal of 2 bases from V and 0 bases from J, the junction contained 1 base not matched to a gene. CDR3 bases read: TGTGCCAGCAGTGAACAGGGGGTCTCCTAT. This encodes CASSEQGVSY. The CDR3 reads in full as CASSEQGVSYEQYF.

To note about this clone: Mouse gene names apply. The read ends 4 residues before the CDR3 terminus; that terminus is restored from the germline J gene. The sample holds other DNA sequences that translate to the same CDR3. The chain uses TRBV13-2 and TRBJ2-1, with D tentatively TRBD2 (6 bases). This CDR3 contains 15 residues. Trimming stripped 0 bases from V and 3 bases from J, with 10 bases between. Germline CDR1 reads NNHNN; CDR2 reads SYGAGS (reference sequence). This CDR3 is CASGDAGWGYAEQFF. The DNA read from the CDR3 is TGTGCCAGCGGTGATGCGGGCTGGGGCTATGCT.

Concerning this clone: Germline and genes: mouse. The read stops 4 residues short of the end of the CDR3; the missing end is completed from the germline J gene. This chain links TRBV13-1 with TRBJ1-1; 8 nucleotides line up with TRBD1. The CDR3 consists of 14 residues. Germline CDR1 reads NSHNY; CDR2 reads SYGAGN. The part of the CDR3 DNA that was read is TGTGCCAGCAGTGATCCAGGGGGCGCGGGA. It is translated as CASSDPGGAG. The whole CDR3 sequence is CASSDPGGAGEVFF.

To note about this clone: Each gene name is a mouse one. The CDR3 is cut off 4 residues early in the read; its end comes from the germline J gene. Other DNA sequences in the same sample also yield this CDR3. This chain links TRBV19 with TRBJ2-5; D perhaps matches TRBD2 (6 bases). CDR3 length: 13 residues. Trimming removed 5 bases at V and 3 bases at J, with 10 bases between. Germline V gene sequence: CDR1 FNHDT, CDR2 SITEND (reference sequence). The CDR3 region is CASRRTEQDTQYF. CDR3 DNA, as far as it was read: TGTGCCAGCAGGAGGACTGAGCAAGAC.

This clone was detected a few times. The listed genes are named as in mouse. Read coverage stops 4 residues before the CDR3 terminus; the germline J gene supplies the remainder. This chain joins TRBV19 and TRBJ1-1; tentatively, D is TRBD1 (5 bases). V gave up 1 base and J gave up 1 base, with 8 bases separating them. This CDR3 is 14 amino acids long. Germline CDR1 FNHDT, CDR2 SITEND (reference sequence). CDR3 DNA (partial): TGTGCCAGCAGTATACAGAGGGGAAACACA. As protein: CASSIQRGNT. In full, the CDR3 reads CASSIQRGNTEVFF.

On this clone itself: All gene names here are mouse names. The read comes to an end 3 residues before the CDR3 does, leaving the germline J gene to fill in the end. The V and J genes are TRBV1 and TRBJ1-6; 8 bases match TRBD1. TRBJ1-6 falls under the ORF class, with uncertain function. The CDR3 has 16 residues. V trimming: 0 bases; J trimming: 7 bases; junction bases outside the gene matches: 5. The germline V gene has CDR1 NSQYPW and CDR2 LRSPGD (reference sequence). The CDR3 bases that were read are TGCACCTGCAGTGCAGATGGGCAGGGGGCAAATTCGCCC. Its translation: CTCSADGQGANSP. The CDR3 as a whole reads CTCSADGQGANSPLYF.

This clone was observed a few times. Gene names and germline refer to mouse. Sequencing ends 4 residues short of the CDR3 end; the germline J gene provides the rest. This sample includes further DNA sequences coding for the same CDR3. The V gene is TRBV5, the J gene TRBJ2-3; 9 positions agree with TRBD2. The CDR3 spans 16 residues. The germline V gene encodes CDR1 LGHNA and CDR2 YNLKQL (reference sequence). The ends lost 1 base at V and 0 bases at J; junction bases unmatched: 2. The CDR3 sequence: CASSQVLGGSAETLYF. The covered CDR3 bases are TGTGCCAGCAGCCAAGTTCTGGGGGGGAGTGCAGAA.

This clone was counted between two and nine times. Genes and germline are mouse. With the read ending 4 residues before the CDR3 end, the germline J gene is used to fill in that end. This chain uses TRBV19 with TRBJ2-7; D call uncertain. The CDR3 covers 13 residues. The V gene's germline CDR1 is FNHDT and CDR2 SITEND (reference sequence). CDR3 bases read: TGTGCCAGCAGTATCCCACAAGAATAT. Its protein is CASSIPQEY. The complete CDR3 sequence is CASSIPQEYEQYF.

With respect to this clone: Gene names denote mouse genes. The sequence runs out 4 residues before the end of the CDR3; the remainder is reconstructed from the germline J gene. This sequence joins TRBV13-1 and TRBJ2-1; TRBD2 agrees at 8 bases. From germline, CDR1 is NSHNY and CDR2 SYGAGN. V shed 4 bases, J shed 2 bases, and the junction held 2 bases outside the gene matches. The CDR3 extends over 14 amino acids. The part of the CDR3 DNA that was read is TGTGCCAGCAGTCTACTGGGGGACTATGCT. This gives the protein CASSLLGDYA. The whole CDR3 reads CASSLLGDYAEQFF.

This clone was observed many times. The gene names given are mouse names. The sequence runs out 4 residues before the end of the CDR3; the remainder is reconstructed from the germline J gene. Other DNA sequences in this specimen translate into the identical CDR3. The chain recombines TRBV13-3 with TRBJ2-7, with D unresolved. This CDR3 contains 12 residues. Germline CDR1 NNHDY, CDR2 SYVADS. The CDR3 is CASSDSRYEQYF. CDR3 DNA, as far as it was read: TGTGCCAGCAGTGATTCCAGATAT.

This clone showed up just a few times. All gene names here are mouse names. The sequence runs out 4 residues before the end of the CDR3; the remainder is reconstructed from the germline J gene. Within the sample, other DNA sequences also encode this same CDR3. The chain joins TRBV13-1 to TRBJ2-7; 11 positions agree with TRBD2. J lost 3 bases, V lost 0 bases, and 2 bases had no gene match. The CDR3 sequence is 15 residues long. The germline gives CDR1 NSHNY, CDR2 SYGAGN. The CDR3 reads CASSDAGLGDYEQYF. CDR3 DNA, as far as it was read: TGTGCCAGCAGTGATGCGGGACTGGGGGACTAT.

Only a few counts were recorded for this clone. The gene names here belong to mouse. The DNA ends 4 residues before the CDR3 does, and the rest of the CDR3 is filled in from the germline J gene. The chain carries TRBV13-2 and TRBJ2-1, with D tentatively TRBD1 or TRBD2 (5 bases each). This CDR3 is 14 amino acids long. V dropped 3 bases and J dropped 0 bases, with 7 bases sitting between them. Germline CDR1 and CDR2: NNHNN and SYGAGS (reference sequence). The CDR3 here is CASGGGSNYAEQFF. The DNA read from the CDR3 is TGTGCCAGCGGTGGGGGGAGTAACTATGCT.

The sample holds many counts of this clone. Mouse gene names apply. The observed sequence ends 4 residues before the CDR3 terminus, with the missing tail filled in from the germline J gene. Other DNA sequences in the sample encode the same CDR3. J is TRBJ2-3 and V is TRBV13-1; 9 positions agree with TRBD2. The ends lost 2 bases at V and 0 bases at J; junction bases unmatched: 1. CDR3 length equals 15 residues. Germline V gene data show CDR1 as NSHNY and CDR2 as SYGAGN. The CDR3: CASSETGGSAETLYF. The CDR3 bases that were read are TGTGCCAGCAGTGAGACTGGGGGAAGTGCAGAA.

Worth noting for this clone: These gene names are mouse names. The missing CDR3 end, 4 residues past where the read stops, is filled in from the germline J gene. The sample has other DNA sequences that encode this CDR3 too. The chain couples TRBV19 to TRBJ2-3, with 10 nucleotides matching TRBD2. Trimming took 5 bases from V and 0 from J; bases not matched to a gene: 6. The CDR3 has 16 amino acids. Germline V gene lookup returns CDR1 FNHDT and CDR2 SITEND (reference sequence). The CDR3 loop is CASSPRLGGSAETLYF. The CDR3 bases that were read are TGTGCCAGCAGCCCCCGACTGGGGGGTAGTGCAGAA.

This clone was counted between two and nine times. Gene labels here are mouse ones. The read stops 4 residues short of the end of the CDR3; the missing end is completed from the germline J gene. The chain joins TRBV31 to TRBJ2-3, with 9 nucleotides matching TRBD2. Germline CDR1 and CDR2: GKSSPN and SITVG. Germline trimming cut 0 bases from V and 0 bases from J; bases unmatched to any gene: 4. The CDR3 covers 16 residues. The CDR3 region is CAWSLVGLGSAETLYF. The covered CDR3 bases are TGTGCCTGGAGTCTAGTGGGACTGGGTAGTGCAGAA.

The sample holds a few counts of this clone. Germline and genes: mouse. Read data end 3 residues before the CDR3 end; the end is taken from the germline J gene. The genes are TRBV19 and TRBJ1-6, with D possibly matching TRBD1 (6 bases). TRBJ1-6 carries the ORF label, with uncertain function. The germline V and J ends were trimmed by 5 bases and 5 bases, with 11 bases remaining between them. This CDR3 region has 14 residues. Germline V gene data show CDR1 as FNHDT and CDR2 as SITEND (reference sequence). CDR3 bases read: TGTGCCAGCAGAAGGACAGTCCATAATTCGCCC. The encoded protein is CASRRTVHNSP. The whole CDR3 protein is CASRRTVHNSPLYF.

This clone was seen a few times. Gene labels here are mouse ones. The read falls 4 residues short of the CDR3 end, and the missing part is taken from the germline J gene. V and J are TRBV5 and TRBJ2-5, with D tentatively TRBD1 (6 bases). Per germline, CDR1 LGHNA and CDR2 YNLKQL (reference sequence). Trimming shortened V by 0 bases and J by 1 base, and 8 bases separated the two germline ends. This CDR3 has 15 residues. The CDR3 sequence is CASSQEPGDQDTQYF. The DNA read from the CDR3 is TGTGCCAGCAGCCAAGAACCAGGGGACCAAGAC.

To note about this clone: Possible read error: a much larger clone is one base away. Mouse gene names and germline throughout. Coverage ceases 4 residues before the CDR3 finishes, and the germline J gene fills in the end. Other nucleotide sequences in the sample specify the same CDR3. The chain joins TRBV19 to TRBJ2-7, with TRBD1 identical over 9 bases. Germline V gene lookup returns CDR1 FNHDT and CDR2 SITEND (reference sequence). CDR3 size: 12 residues. The sequenced part of the CDR3 DNA is TGTGCCAGCAGGGGACAGGGATAT. Translation: CASRGQGY. The full-length CDR3 reads as CASRGQGYEQYF.

In the case of this clone: Gene names refer to mouse genes. The CDR3 end is not reached by the read, which stops 4 residues before it; the germline J gene fills it in. Additional DNA sequences in this sample encode the identical CDR3. The V call is TRBV31, the J call TRBJ2-2; TRBD1 might be the D (5 bases). The germline V gene encodes CDR1 GKSSPN and CDR2 SITVG. Between the trimmed V and J ends, which lost 2 bases and 0 bases, there was a span of 7 bases. The CDR3 has 14 amino acids. The CDR3: CAWSRQPNTGQLYF. The covered CDR3 bases are TGTGCCTGGAGTAGACAGCCAAACACCGGG. Full variable domain (remainder filled in from reference TRBV31 and TRBJ2-2): AQTIHQWPVAEIKAVGSPLSLGCTIKGKSSPNLYWYWQATGGTLQQLFYSITVGQVESVVQLNLSASRPKDDQFILSTEKLLLSHSGFYLCAWSRQPNTGQLYFGEGSKLTVL.

Of note for this clone: Gene names are mouse gene names. The CDR3 is cut off 4 residues early in the read; its end comes from the germline J gene. This chain links TRBV17 with TRBJ2-7; 14 nucleotides line up with TRBD2. The CDR3 has 15 residues. Germline V gives CDR1 MNHDT, CDR2 YYDKIL. CDR3 sequence reads: CASSPGLGGRDEQYF. CDR3 DNA (partial): TGTGCTAGCAGTCCGGGACTGGGGGGGCGCGAT.

Points on this clone: Gene names denote mouse genes. In the same sample, other DNA sequences code for this CDR3. CDR3 DNA (partial): TGTGCCAGCAGCCCGACAGGGAGTGCAGAA. It encodes CASSPTGSAE. The entire CDR3 protein is CASSPTGSAETLYF. The rearrangement uses TRBV5 and TRBJ2-3; 7 bases align to TRBD1. The sequenced fragment ends 4 residues before the CDR3 boundary, so the rest is inferred from the germline J gene. The CDR3 is 14 amino acids. The J segment lost 0 bases and the V segment lost 4 bases, leaving 1 base of the junction unmatched. Germline CDR1 and CDR2: LGHNA and YNLKQL (reference sequence).